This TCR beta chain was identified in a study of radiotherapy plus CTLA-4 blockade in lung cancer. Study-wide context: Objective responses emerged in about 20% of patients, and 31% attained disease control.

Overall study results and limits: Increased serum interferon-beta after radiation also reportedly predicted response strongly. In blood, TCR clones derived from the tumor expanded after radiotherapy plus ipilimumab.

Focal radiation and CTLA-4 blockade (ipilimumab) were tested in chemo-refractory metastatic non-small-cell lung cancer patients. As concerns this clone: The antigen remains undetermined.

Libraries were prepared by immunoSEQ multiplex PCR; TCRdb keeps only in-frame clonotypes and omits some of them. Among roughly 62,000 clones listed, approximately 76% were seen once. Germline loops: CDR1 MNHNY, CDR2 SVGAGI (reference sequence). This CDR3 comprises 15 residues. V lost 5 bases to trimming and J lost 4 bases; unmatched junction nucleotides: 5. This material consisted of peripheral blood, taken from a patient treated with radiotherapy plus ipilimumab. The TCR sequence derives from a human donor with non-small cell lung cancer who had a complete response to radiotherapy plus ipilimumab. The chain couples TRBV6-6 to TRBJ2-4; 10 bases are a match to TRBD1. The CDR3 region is CASSGQGEVKNIQYF. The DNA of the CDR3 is TGTGCCAGCAGTGGACAGGGGGAGGTGAAAAACATTCAGTACTTC.